This T cell receptor (beta chain) was found in a study of tumor-infiltrating lymphocytes in primary liver carcinoma. Study in general: Tumor staging was T1-T3 N0M0; sizes spanned about 4 to 11 cm across.

Constant-region priming of around 500 ng total RNA yielded TCR beta cDNA. ARM-PCR, slightly modified, supplied the TCR beta libraries through three nested multiplex PCR rounds. Rounds one and two of PCR, each of roughly 11 cycles, were primed with TRBV1-TRBV30 forward primers and a C-beta reverse primer. TCRdb re-called the multiplex PCR reads through MiXCR, storing one row per CDR3 protein. The data hold approximately 110,000 distinct CDR3 sequences, with around two thirds observed a single time. The source material, roughly 18-30 mg of unsorted bulk tissue, was used to co-extract RNA and DNA. Per tumor, sampling covered five separate regions. Every single tumor sample held over 80% viable tumor cells. Germline loops: CDR1 LNHDA, CDR2 SQIVND (reference sequence). V was trimmed by 3 bases and J by 6 bases, leaving 9 bases between them. The CDR3 runs to 13 residues.

This clonotype originated in a woman aged 55-70 years with primary liver carcinoma and hepatitis B virus infection. V is TRBV19 and J is TRBJ2-1; D remains unclear. Sequenced sample: liver tumor tissue from sampling region 1. Documented subset: tumor region T1, superior pole. In DNA form, the CDR3 reads TGTGCCAGTAGTATGAGTCTATTCAATGAGCAGTTCTTC. Encoded protein: CASSMSLFNEQFF.